This T cell receptor beta chain stems from a study of blood T cell repertoires in COVID-19. Looking at the study overall: Samples taken during acute and convalescent COVID-19 were collected in the United States, Italy and Spain. PBMCs, B-cell-depleted T cells, or T cells provided the cDNA or gDNA that made up the material.

The CDR3 contains 13 residues. Germline CDR1 is SEHNR and CDR2 is FQNEAQ (reference sequence). V shed 8 bases, J shed 3 bases, and the junction held 6 bases outside the gene matches. Authors' analysis steps: Estimates of nucleated cell counts were drawn from the amplification of reference gene primers. Produced via immunoSEQ multiplex PCR; TCRdb's table is partial and in-frame only. The V and J calls and clone size come from that table; D and trimming were worked out from the DNA. The data show roughly 330,000 clones, roughly nine tenths seen once. The sequence came from a man between 18 and 29 years old who had recovered from COVID-19. The material sequenced was peripheral blood. V usage is TRBV7-9 and J usage is TRBJ1-2; 7 bases are shared with TRBD1. The CDR3 DNA reads TGTGCCAGCGCGGGCAGGGGGGACTATGGCTACACCTTC. Amino acids: CASAGRGDYGYTF. The full variable domain, in which reference TRBV7-9 and TRBJ1-2 provide the parts outside the CDR3, is DTGVSQNPRHKITKRGQNVTFRCDPISEHNRLYWYRQTLGQGPEFLTYFQNEAQLEKSRLLSDRFSAERPKGSFSTLEIQRTEQGDSAMYLCASAGRGDYGYTFGSGTRLTVV.